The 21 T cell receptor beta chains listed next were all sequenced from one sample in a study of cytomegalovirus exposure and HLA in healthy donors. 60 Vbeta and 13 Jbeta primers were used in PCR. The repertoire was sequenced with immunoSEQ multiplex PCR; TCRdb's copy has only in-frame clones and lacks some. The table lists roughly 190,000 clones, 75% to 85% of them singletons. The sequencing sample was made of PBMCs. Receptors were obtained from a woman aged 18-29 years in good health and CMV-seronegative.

The CDR3 DNA reads TGCGCCAGCAGCTGGGGGGGGGAAGAGCAGTACTTC. It encodes CASSWGGEEQYF. This chain joins TRBV5-1 and TRBJ2-7; 7 bases are shared with TRBD2. V was pared by 3 bases and J by 7 bases, with 4 bases of the junction left unmatched. CDR3 length: 12 amino acids. Germline V lookup: CDR1 SGHRS, CDR2 YFSETQ.

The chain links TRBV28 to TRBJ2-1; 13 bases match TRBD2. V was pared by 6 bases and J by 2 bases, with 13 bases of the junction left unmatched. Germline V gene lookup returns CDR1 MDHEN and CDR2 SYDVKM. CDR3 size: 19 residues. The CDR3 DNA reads TGTGCCAGCAGCTCGACTAGCGGGGGGTCAACGGGGACCTACAATGAGCAGTTCTTC. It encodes CASSSTSGGSTGTYNEQFF. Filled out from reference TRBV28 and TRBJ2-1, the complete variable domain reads DVKVTQSSRYLVKRTGEKVFLECVQDMDHENMFWYRQDPGLGLRLIYFSYDVKMKEKGDIPEGYSVSREKKERFSLILESASTNQTSMYLCASSSTSGGSTGTYNEQFFGPGTRLTVL.

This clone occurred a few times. As DNA, the CDR3 is TGCAGCGTAGCTATCAAACAGGGGGTAAGCACAGATACGCAGTATTTT. It yields the protein CSVAIKQGVSTDTQYF. The chain is built from TRBV29-1 and TRBJ2-3; 8 bases are a match to TRBD1. Trimming took 6 bases from V and 0 from J; bases not matched to a gene: 11. The CDR3 spans 16 residues. In germline, CDR1 is SQVTM, CDR2 ANQGSEA.

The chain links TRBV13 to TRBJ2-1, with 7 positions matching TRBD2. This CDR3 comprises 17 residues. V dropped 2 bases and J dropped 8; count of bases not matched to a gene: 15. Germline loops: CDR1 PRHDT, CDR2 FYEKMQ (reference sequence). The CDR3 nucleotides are TGTGCCAGCAGCTTACGACGGGGGGACCTCCCCAGGGATGAGCAGTTCTTC. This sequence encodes CASSLRRGDLPRDEQFF.

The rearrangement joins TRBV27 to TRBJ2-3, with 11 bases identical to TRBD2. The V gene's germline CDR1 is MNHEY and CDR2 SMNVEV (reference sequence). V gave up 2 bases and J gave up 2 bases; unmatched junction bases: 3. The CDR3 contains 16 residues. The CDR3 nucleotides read TGTGCCAGCAGTTTAGAGGGACTAGCGGTCACAGATACGCAGTATTTT. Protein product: CASSLEGLAVTDTQYF.

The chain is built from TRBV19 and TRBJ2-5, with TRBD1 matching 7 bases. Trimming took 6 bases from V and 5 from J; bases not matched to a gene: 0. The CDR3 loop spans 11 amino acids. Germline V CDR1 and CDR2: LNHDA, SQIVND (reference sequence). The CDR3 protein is CASRTGETQYF. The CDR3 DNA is TGTGCCAGTAGGACAGGGGAGACCCAGTACTTC. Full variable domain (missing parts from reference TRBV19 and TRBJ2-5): DGGITQSPKYLFRKEGQNVTLSCEQNLNHDAMYWYRQDPGQGLRLIYYSQIVNDFQKGDIAEGYSVSREKKESFPLTVTSAQKNPTAFYLCASRTGETQYFGPGTRLLVL.

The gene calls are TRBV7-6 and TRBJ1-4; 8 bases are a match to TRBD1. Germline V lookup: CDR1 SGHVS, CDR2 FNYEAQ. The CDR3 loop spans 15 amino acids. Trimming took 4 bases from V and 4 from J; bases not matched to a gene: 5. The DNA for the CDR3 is TGTGCCAGCAGCTCCGGGACAGGCTTTAATGAAAAACTGTTTTTT. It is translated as CASSSGTGFNEKLFF.

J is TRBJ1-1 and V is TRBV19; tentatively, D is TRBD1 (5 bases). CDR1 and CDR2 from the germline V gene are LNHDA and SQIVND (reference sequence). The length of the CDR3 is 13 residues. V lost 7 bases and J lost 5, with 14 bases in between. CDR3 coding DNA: TGTGCCAGTACCGATGCAGGGATAACTGAAGCTTTCTTT. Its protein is CASTDAGITEAFF.

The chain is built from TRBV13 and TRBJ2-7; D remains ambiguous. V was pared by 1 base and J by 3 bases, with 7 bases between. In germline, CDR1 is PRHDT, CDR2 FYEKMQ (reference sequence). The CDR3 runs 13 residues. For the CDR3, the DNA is TGTGCCAGCAGCTTAGAACAGAACTACGAGCAGTACTTC. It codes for CASSLEQNYEQYF.

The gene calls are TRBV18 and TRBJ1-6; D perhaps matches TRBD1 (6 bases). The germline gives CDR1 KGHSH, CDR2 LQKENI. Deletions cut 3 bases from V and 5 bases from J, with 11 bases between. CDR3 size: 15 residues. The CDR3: CASSPGAADNSPLHF. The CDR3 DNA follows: TGTGCCAGCTCACCGGGGGCAGCCGATAATTCACCCCTCCACTTT.

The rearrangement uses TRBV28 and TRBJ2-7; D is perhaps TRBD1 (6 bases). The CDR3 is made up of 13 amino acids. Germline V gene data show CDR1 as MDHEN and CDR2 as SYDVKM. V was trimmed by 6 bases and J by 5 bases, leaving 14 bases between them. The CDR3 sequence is CASRLTGTHEQYF. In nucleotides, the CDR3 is TGTGCCAGCAGACTAACAGGGACGCACGAGCAGTACTTC.

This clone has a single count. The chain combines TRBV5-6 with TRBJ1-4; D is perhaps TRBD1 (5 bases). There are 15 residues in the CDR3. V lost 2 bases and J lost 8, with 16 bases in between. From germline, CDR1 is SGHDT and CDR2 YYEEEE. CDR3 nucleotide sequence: TGTGCCAGCAGCTTTTATCGTCAGGGAAAAGAAAAACTGTTTTTT. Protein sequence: CASSFYRQGKEKLFF.

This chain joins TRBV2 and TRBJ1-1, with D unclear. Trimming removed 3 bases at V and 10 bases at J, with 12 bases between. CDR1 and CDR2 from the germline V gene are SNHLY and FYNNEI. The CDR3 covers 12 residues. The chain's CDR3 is CASSELGRGAFF. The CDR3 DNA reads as TGTGCCAGCAGTGAGCTGGGCCGGGGAGCTTTCTTT.

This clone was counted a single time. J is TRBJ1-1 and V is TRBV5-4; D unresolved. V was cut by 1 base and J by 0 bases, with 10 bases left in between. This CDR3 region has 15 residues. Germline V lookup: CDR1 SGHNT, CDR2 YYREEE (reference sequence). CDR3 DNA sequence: TGTGCCAGCAGCTTGTTTGGCGGAATGAACACTGAAGCTTTCTTT. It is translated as CASSLFGGMNTEAFF.

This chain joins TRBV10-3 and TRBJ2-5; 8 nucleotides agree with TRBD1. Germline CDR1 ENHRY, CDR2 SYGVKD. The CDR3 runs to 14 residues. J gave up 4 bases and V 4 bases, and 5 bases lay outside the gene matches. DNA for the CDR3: TGTGCCATCAGTGGGACAGGGTTACGAGAGACCCAGTACTTC. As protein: CAISGTGLRETQYF.

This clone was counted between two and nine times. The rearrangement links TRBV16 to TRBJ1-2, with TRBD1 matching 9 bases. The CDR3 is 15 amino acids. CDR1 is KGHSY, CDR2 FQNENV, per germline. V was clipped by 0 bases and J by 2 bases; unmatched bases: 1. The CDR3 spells CASSQSGQGNYGYTF. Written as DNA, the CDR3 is TGTGCCAGCAGCCAATCTGGACAGGGGAACTATGGCTACACCTTC. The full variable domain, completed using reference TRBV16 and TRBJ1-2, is GEEVAQTPKHLVRGEGQKAKLYCAPIKGHSYVFWYQQVLKNEFKFLISFQNENVFDETGMPKERFSAKCLPNSPCSLEIQATKLEDSAVYFCASSQSGQGNYGYTFGSGTRLTVV.

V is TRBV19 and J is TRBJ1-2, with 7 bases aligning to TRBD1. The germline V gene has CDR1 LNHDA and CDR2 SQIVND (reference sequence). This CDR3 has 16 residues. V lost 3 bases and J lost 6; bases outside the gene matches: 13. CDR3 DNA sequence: TGTGCCAGTAGTATGTTGGACAGGTTAACTACTGATGGCTACACCTTC. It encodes CASSMLDRLTTDGYTF.

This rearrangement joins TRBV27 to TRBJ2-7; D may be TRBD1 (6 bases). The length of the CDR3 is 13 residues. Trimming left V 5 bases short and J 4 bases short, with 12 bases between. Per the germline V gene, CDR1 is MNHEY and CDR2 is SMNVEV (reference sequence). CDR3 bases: TGTGCCAGCAGTACGGGACAAGGGTACGAGCAGTACTTC. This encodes CASSTGQGYEQYF.

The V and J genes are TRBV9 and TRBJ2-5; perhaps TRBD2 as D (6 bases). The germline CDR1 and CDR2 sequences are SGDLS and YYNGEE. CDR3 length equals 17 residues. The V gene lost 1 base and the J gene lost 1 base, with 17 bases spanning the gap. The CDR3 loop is CASSVCAFAGTQETQYF. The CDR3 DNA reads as TGTGCCAGCAGCGTATGTGCTTTTGCGGGGACCCAAGAGACCCAGTACTTC.

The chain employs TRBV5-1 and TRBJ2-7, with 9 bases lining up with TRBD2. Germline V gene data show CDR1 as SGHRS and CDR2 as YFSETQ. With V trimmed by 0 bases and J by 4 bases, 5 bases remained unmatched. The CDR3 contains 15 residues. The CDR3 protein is CASSLGSGSSYEQYF. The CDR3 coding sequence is TGCGCCAGCAGCTTGGGTAGCGGGAGCTCATACGAGCAGTACTTC.

The CDR3 DNA reads as TGTGCCAGCAGGGGGCCTGCGAACTATGGCTACACCTTC. Amino acid sequence: CASRGPANYGYTF. This rearrangement joins TRBV2 to TRBJ1-2, with D tentatively TRBD1 (5 bases). The ends were cut back, 6 bases at V and 2 bases at J, with 10 bases in the middle. The CDR3 has 13 amino acids. The germline V gene has CDR1 SNHLY and CDR2 FYNNEI. Filled out from reference TRBV2 and TRBJ1-2, the complete variable domain reads EPEVTQTPSHQVTQMGQEVILRCVPISNHLYFYWYRQILGQKVEFLVSFYNNEISEKSEIFDDQFSVERPDGSNFTLKIRSTKLEDSAMYFCASRGPANYGYTFGSGTRLTVV.